The TCR beta chain under discussion was sequenced for a study of molecular identifiers for immune sequencing clone quantification. Germline loops: CDR1 SGHTA, CDR2 FQGNSA. The CDR3 is made up of 18 amino acids. Trimming at V came to 2 bases and at J to 2 bases, leaving 6 bases not matched to a gene. This clonotype occurred a few times. Every naive CD8 library was made from between roughly 17,000 and 1,000,000 sorted cells with 10%, 30% or 50% RNA. Sorting isolated naive CD8 T cells as CD8+CD4-CCR7+CD45RA+ events. Preparation of the bulk TCR libraries relied on previously described methods and listed TCR primers. One entry per CDR3 protein, called by TCRdb with MiXCR from the PCR reads. Among around 470,000 distinct CDR3 sequences listed, about 25% were seen once.

This chain links TRBV7-2 with TRBJ2-3, with 14 bases matching TRBD2. The TCR was taken from a human donor in good health. Some libraries in this study had Jurkat cell RNA spiked in. The sequenced sample was naive CD8+ T cells from blood, with Jurkat cell RNA spiked in. Specified subset: FACS-sorted CD8+CD4-CCR7+CD45RA+ naive T cells. The CDR3 loop is CASSLLGTSGRYTDTQYF. In DNA form, the CDR3 reads TGTGCCAGCAGCTTACTTGGGACTAGCGGGAGATACACAGATACGCAGTATTTT.